Reported below is one T cell receptor (beta chain). The antigen is not known. Germline and junction disagree at one end, which may indicate a read error. The data belong to a study of T cell responses to AZD1222 COVID-19 vaccine. Whole-study results and caveats: It should be noted that donors were predominantly white British and more often female, and clonal diversity was possibly underestimated. Variant regions that are unmutated are reportedly the target of nearly half of spike-specific TCRs. Sampling that yielded the repertoires occurred only after the peak T cell response.

Whether given at about 4 or about 12 weeks, second doses were pooled. CDR3 size: 15 residues. From germline, CDR1 is SSHAT and CDR2 FNYEAQ (reference sequence). Some clones are missing from TCRdb's copy, which holds only in-frame ones; the method was immunoSEQ multiplex PCR. The sample has more than 150,000 clones; approximately 90% are singletons. The chain carries TRBV7-7 and TRBJ2-5; D could derive from TRBD1 or TRBD2 (5 bases each). The material sequenced was peripheral blood, taken 28 days after the second AZD1222 dose. The receptor's source is an adult who received the AZD1222 COVID-19 vaccine. The DNA for the CDR3 is TGTGCTAGCAGCCTCCGGGACCATAACGGGGAGACCCAGTACTTC. It yields the protein CASSLRDHNGETQYF.